The rows below give T cell receptor beta chains drawn from one sample of a study of blood T cell repertoires in COVID-19. Some clones are missing from TCRdb's copy, which holds only in-frame ones; the method was immunoSEQ multiplex PCR. Of roughly 140,000 clones in the sample, about 86% are singletons; the top ten hold around 8.6%. Specimen: peripheral blood. The receptors originated from a human donor in a cohort sampled during active COVID-19. CDR3s include the opening cysteine and the closing phenylalanine or tryptophan. The D gene is left open where the match is weak. The size of a clone is reported for some rows only, either as once, few or many, or as a class for expanded clones.

abundance: NA; d_gene: NA; j_gene: TRBJ2-5; v_gene: TRBV6-6; CDR3aa: CASSYSRGGETQYF; CDR3nt: TGTGCCAGCAGTTACAGTAGGGGAGGTGAGACCCAGTACTTC
abundance: NA; d_gene: NA; j_gene: TRBJ1-3; v_gene: TRBV20-1; CDR3aa: CSASDTGSGNTIYF; CDR3nt: TGCAGTGCTAGTGACACAGGGTCTGGAAACACCATATATTTT
abundance: NA; d_gene: NA; j_gene: TRBJ2-4; v_gene: TRBV19; CDR3aa: CASSRAGDLAKNIQYF; CDR3nt: TGTGCCAGTAGTAGAGCAGGGGACCTAGCCAAAAACATTCAGTACTTC
abundance: few; d_gene: NA; j_gene: TRBJ1-1; v_gene: TRBV14; CDR3aa: CASSQVGGGTEAFF; CDR3nt: TGTGCCAGCAGCCAAGTAGGGGGGGGCACTGAAGCTTTCTTT
abundance: NA; d_gene: NA; j_gene: TRBJ2-2; v_gene: TRBV11-3; CDR3aa: CATRASNTGELFF; CDR3nt: TGTGCCACCAGGGCTTCGAACACCGGGGAGCTGTTTTTT
abundance: NA; d_gene: NA; j_gene: TRBJ1-1; v_gene: TRBV11-2; CDR3aa: CASSLEQGQAFF; CDR3nt: TGTGCCAGCAGCTTAGAACAGGGACAAGCTTTCTTT
abundance: NA; d_gene: NA; j_gene: TRBJ1-2; v_gene: TRBV4-1; CDR3aa: CASSQAAGAANYGYTF; CDR3nt: TGCGCCAGCAGCCAGGCAGCGGGGGCAGCTAACTATGGCTACACCTTC
abundance: NA; d_gene: TRBD1; j_gene: TRBJ1-4; v_gene: TRBV14; CDR3aa: CASSPQGTNEKLFF; CDR3nt: TGTGCCAGCAGCCCACAGGGGACTAATGAAAAACTGTTTTTT
abundance: NA; d_gene: NA; j_gene: TRBJ1-1; v_gene: TRBV28; CDR3aa: CASSLETEAFF; CDR3nt: TGTGCCAGCAGTTTGGAGACTGAAGCTTTCTTT
abundance: NA; d_gene: TRBD1; j_gene: TRBJ2-4; v_gene: TRBV29-1; CDR3aa: CSVQSGQEGNIQYF; CDR3nt: TGCAGCGTTCAGTCGGGACAGGAGGGAAACATTCAGTACTTC
abundance: NA; d_gene: NA; j_gene: TRBJ2-3; v_gene: TRBV2; CDR3aa: CASSESPLVTDTQYF; CDR3nt: TGTGCCAGCAGTGAATCCCCCCTCGTCACAGATACGCAGTATTTT
abundance: NA; d_gene: NA; j_gene: TRBJ2-7; v_gene: TRBV2; CDR3aa: CASTLAGFYEQYF; CDR3nt: TGTGCCAGCACCCTCGCAGGGTTCTACGAGCAGTACTTC
abundance: NA; d_gene: NA; j_gene: TRBJ1-1; v_gene: TRBV5-4; CDR3aa: CASNPGGTEAFF; CDR3nt: TGTGCCAGTAATCCGGGGGGGACTGAAGCTTTCTTT
abundance: NA; d_gene: NA; j_gene: TRBJ2-7; v_gene: TRBV21-1; CDR3aa: CASSTRRTGWSYEQYF; CDR3nt: TGTGCCAGCAGCACCCGCCGGACAGGCTGGTCCTACGAGCAGTACTTC
abundance: NA; d_gene: NA; j_gene: TRBJ1-2; v_gene: TRBV7-2; CDR3aa: CASSPDSSYGYTF; CDR3nt: TGTGCCAGCAGCCCTGACAGTTCCTATGGCTACACCTTC
abundance: NA; d_gene: TRBD1; j_gene: TRBJ2-1; v_gene: TRBV6-5; CDR3aa: CASSYAQGASNEQFF; CDR3nt: TGTGCCAGCAGTTACGCCCAGGGGGCCTCCAATGAGCAGTTCTTC